This T cell receptor beta chain appears in the sequencing data of a study of blood T cell repertoires in COVID-19. The CDR3 spans 14 residues. Germline loops: CDR1 LGHNT, CDR2 FRNRAP. Losses at the gene ends were 5 bases for V and 5 bases for J; bases not matched to a gene: 7. Assay: immunoSEQ multiplex PCR; the TCRdb copy retains only in-frame clones and omits some. The sample has about 60,000 clones, 76% seen once. The chain employs TRBV12-5 and TRBJ1-1; 8 bases align to TRBD1. The sequenced sample was peripheral blood. This sequence originates from a woman aged 80 or older with acute or convalescent COVID-19. The CDR3 DNA follows: TGTGCTAGTGGTCGGTCAGGGGGCGGGACTGAAGCTTTCTTT. The encoded protein is CASGRSGGGTEAFF.